What follows are 7 T cell receptor beta chains derived from one specimen sequenced in a study of blood T cell repertoires in COVID-19. The table came from immunoSEQ multiplex PCR; TCRdb's copy has only in-frame clones and leaves some out. The sample includes 30,000 to 40,000 clones, about 85% of them seen just once. The specimen was peripheral blood. The receptor set was obtained from a woman in her fifties or sixties with active COVID-19.

This sequence joins TRBV19 and TRBJ2-1; 11 bases match TRBD2. Germline CDR1 LNHDA, CDR2 SQIVND (reference sequence). After removal of 1 base from V and 8 bases from J, the junction contained 7 bases not matched to a gene. The CDR3 sequence is 16 residues long. CDR3 sequence: CASSIGTSGGLDEQFF. CDR3 bases: TGTGCCAGTAGTATAGGAACTAGCGGGGGTCTGGATGAGCAGTTCTTC.

The V gene is TRBV5-8, the J gene TRBJ2-3; 8 nucleotides align to TRBD1. V trimming: 5 bases; J trimming: 3 bases; junction bases outside the gene matches: 11. This CDR3 region has 16 residues. Germline values: CDR1 SGHTS, CDR2 YDEGEE. The CDR3 reads CASSIRTGSGTDTQYF. The CDR3 nucleotides are TGTGCCAGCAGTATCAGGACAGGGAGTGGGACAGATACGCAGTATTTT.

The rearrangement joins TRBV13 to TRBJ2-1; 7 bases line up with TRBD2. V dropped 3 bases and J dropped 7; count of bases not matched to a gene: 9. Germline V gene data show CDR1 as PRHDT and CDR2 as FYEKMQ (reference sequence). The CDR3 length is 15 residues. In DNA form, the CDR3 reads TGTGCCAGCAGCTTTTACGATTCGGGGGGAAATGAGCAGTTCTTC. Amino acids: CASSFYDSGGNEQFF.

The gene calls are TRBV12-3 or TRBV12-4 and TRBJ1-4, with D unresolved. CDR3 length equals 12 residues. Deletions cut 2 bases from V and 10 bases from J, with 8 bases between. The CDR3 loop reads CASSLTTGKLFF. As DNA, the CDR3 is TGTGCCAGCAGTTTAACGACGGGAAAACTGTTTTTT.

The chain links TRBV6-6 to TRBJ2-7; 7 nucleotides agree with TRBD1. Losses at the gene ends were 5 bases for V and 2 bases for J; bases not matched to a gene: 12. CDR1 and CDR2 from the germline V gene are MNHNY and SVGAGI (reference sequence). The CDR3 has 16 amino acids. The DNA of the CDR3 is TGTGCCAGCAGTCAACGCCGGACAGGTCTCCCCTACGAGCAGTACTTC. This gives the protein CASSQRRTGLPYEQYF.

The chain uses TRBV7-2 and TRBJ1-4, with D perhaps TRBD1 (5 bases). Germline-derived CDR1 and CDR2 are SGHTA and FQGNSA. CDR3 size: 14 residues. V was clipped by 3 bases and J by 0 bases, with 5 bases between them. CDR3 DNA sequence: TGTGCCAGCAGCTTGACAGCAACTAATGAAAAACTGTTTTTT. This encodes CASSLTATNEKLFF.

This clone has just a few counts. The rearrangement uses TRBV6-6 and TRBJ1-5; perhaps TRBD1 as D (5 bases). Germline loops: CDR1 MNHNY, CDR2 SVGAGI (reference sequence). This CDR3 is built from 13 residues. With 6 bases removed from V and 5 bases from J, the gap between germline ends came to 11 bases. The CDR3 DNA reads as TGTGCCAGCAGCCTTCAGGGTGATCAGCCCCAGCATTTT. This gives the protein CASSLQGDQPQHF.